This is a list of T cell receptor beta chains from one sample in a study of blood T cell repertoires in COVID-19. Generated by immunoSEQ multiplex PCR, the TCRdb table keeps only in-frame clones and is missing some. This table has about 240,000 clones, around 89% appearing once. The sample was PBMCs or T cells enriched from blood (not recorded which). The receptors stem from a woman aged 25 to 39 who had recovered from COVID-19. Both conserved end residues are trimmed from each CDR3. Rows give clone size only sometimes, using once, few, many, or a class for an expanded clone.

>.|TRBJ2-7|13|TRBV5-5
ASSLFGNGAYEQY
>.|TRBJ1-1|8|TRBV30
ASGRLEAF
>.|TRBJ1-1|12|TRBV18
ASSPRSQDTEAF
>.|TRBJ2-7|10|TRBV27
ASSSGPYEQY
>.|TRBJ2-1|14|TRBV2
ASTGSGLAGGNEQF
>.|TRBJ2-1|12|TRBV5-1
ASSQDSTYNEQF
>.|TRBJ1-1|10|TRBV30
AWGQGNTEAF
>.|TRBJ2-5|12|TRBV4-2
ASSHAGNQETQY
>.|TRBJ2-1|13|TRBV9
ASSVRSFYNNEQF
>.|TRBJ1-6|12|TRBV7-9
ASSGQGWNSPLH
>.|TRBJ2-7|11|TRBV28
ASNRGTPRGQY
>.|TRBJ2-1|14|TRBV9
ASSSPGRGFYNEQF
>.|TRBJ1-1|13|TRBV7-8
ASSRSGTGNTEAF
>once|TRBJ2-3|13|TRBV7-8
ASSPGTSGSDTQY
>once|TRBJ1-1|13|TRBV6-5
ASTTADRGYTEAF
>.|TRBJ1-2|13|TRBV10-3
AIRNGTDTNYGYT
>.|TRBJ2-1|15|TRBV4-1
ASSHGAGTSRNNEQF
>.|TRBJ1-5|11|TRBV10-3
AISVSSNQPQH
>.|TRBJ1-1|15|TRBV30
AWSVHRTGGRATEAF
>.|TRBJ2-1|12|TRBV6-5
ASRDRGGPGEQF
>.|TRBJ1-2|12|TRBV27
ASSSPGLPYGYT
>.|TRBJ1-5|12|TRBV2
ASSTGQFNQPQH
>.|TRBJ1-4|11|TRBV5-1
ASSLVEREKLF
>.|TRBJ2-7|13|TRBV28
ASTLPTGGSYEQY
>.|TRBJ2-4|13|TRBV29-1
SVGLLAGVKNIQY
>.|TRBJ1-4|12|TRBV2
ASSEDRDNEKLF
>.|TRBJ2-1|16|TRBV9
ASSATTSGWSSYNEQF
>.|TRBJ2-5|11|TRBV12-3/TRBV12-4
ASSSDSKETQY
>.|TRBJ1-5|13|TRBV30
AWSDGLNSNQPQH
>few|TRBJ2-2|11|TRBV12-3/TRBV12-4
ASSLRNTGELF
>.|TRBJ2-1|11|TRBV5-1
ASSRVDSNEQF
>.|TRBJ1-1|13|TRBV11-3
ASSARQGPGTEAF
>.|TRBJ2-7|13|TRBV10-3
AIAFDRDRAYEQY
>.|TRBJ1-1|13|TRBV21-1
ASSKDEGAGTEAF
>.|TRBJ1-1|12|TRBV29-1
SASKGFLNTEAF
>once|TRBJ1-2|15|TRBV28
ASSASITGSRNYGYT
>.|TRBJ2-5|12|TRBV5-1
ASSLAGVEETQY
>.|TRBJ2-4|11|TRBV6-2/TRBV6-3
ASSPLVKNIQY
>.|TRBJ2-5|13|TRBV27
ASSLRRGGLETQY
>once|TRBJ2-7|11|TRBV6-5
ASRIGLANEQY
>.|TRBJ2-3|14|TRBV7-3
ASSVRGGRPTDTQY
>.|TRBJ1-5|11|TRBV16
ASSQGLNQPQH
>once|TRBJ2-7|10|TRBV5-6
ASSRGLYEQY
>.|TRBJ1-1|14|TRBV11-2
ASSLRVRLGGTEAF
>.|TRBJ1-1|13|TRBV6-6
ASGRQKHLNTEAF
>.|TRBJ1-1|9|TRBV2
ASSFLSEAF
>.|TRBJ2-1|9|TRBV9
ASSSGVEQF
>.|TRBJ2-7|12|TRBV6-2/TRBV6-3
ASSYFRGGLEQY
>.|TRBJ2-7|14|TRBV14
AGSQDGDGASYEQY
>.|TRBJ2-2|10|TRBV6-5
ASSRGTGELF
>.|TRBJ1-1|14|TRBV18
ASSPLYTTANTEAF
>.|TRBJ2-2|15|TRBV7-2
ASSKSGQGVATGELF
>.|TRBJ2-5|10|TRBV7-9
ASSLQAETQY